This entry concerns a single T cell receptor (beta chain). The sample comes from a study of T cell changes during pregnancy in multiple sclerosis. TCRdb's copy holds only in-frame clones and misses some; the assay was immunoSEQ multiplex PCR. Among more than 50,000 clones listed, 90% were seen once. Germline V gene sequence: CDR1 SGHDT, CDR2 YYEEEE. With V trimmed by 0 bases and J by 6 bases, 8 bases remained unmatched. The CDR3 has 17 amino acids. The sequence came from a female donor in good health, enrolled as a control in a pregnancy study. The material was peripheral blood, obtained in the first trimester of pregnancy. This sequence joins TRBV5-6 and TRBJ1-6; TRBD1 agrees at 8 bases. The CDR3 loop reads CASSLARGPWGNSPLHF. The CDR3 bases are TGTGCCAGCAGCTTGGCCAGGGGGCCGTGGGGTAATTCACCCCTCCACTTT.